The 29 T cell receptor beta chains below all came from one sample that was sequenced in a study of shared clonotypes between healthy human individuals. Generated by immunoSEQ multiplex PCR, the TCRdb table keeps only in-frame clones and is missing some. This table has approximately 620,000 clones, roughly 97% appearing once. Sequenced sample: naive CD4+ T cells sorted from blood. Subset described: CD45RA+ positively selected. The receptors stem from a woman in her 30s in good health.

The chain recombines TRBV14 with TRBJ2-1; D assignment may be TRBD1 or TRBD2 (6 bases each). Germline-derived CDR1 and CDR2 are SGHDN and FVKESK. This CDR3 has 16 amino acids. V was shortened by 2 bases and J by 5 bases, with 16 bases between the two germline ends. The CDR3 sequence: CASSQKPGAGDNEQFF. For the CDR3, the DNA is TGTGCCAGCAGCCAAAAACCGGGGGCAGGGGACAATGAGCAGTTCTTC.

The genes are TRBV28 and TRBJ1-3, with D maybe TRBD1 (6 bases). Trimming left V 7 bases short and J 3 bases short, with 16 bases between. This CDR3 spans 15 amino acids. The germline V gene encodes CDR1 MDHEN and CDR2 SYDVKM. In DNA, the CDR3 is TGTGCCAGCAACAGGGAACCAGCAGGTGGAAACACCATATATTTT. Amino acids: CASNREPAGGNTIYF.

This clone has just one count. The rearrangement uses TRBV5-1 and TRBJ2-5; TRBD1 matches 9 bases. CDR1 is SGHRS, CDR2 YFSETQ, per germline. CDR3 length: 13 amino acids. The trim removed 8 bases at V and 2 bases at J, leaving 4 bases unmatched. The CDR3 spells CASTDRGQETQYF. CDR3 nucleotides: TGCGCCAGTACAGACAGGGGGCAAGAGACCCAGTACTTC.

This chain joins TRBV30 and TRBJ2-7; 7 bases are shared with TRBD2. The ends lost 8 bases at V and 1 base at J; junction bases unmatched: 8. The CDR3 contains 13 residues. Germline CDR1 reads GTSNPN; CDR2 reads SVGIG (reference sequence). CDR3 protein: CAPRGRGSYEQYF. The CDR3 bases are TGTGCCCCACGAGGGAGGGGTTCCTACGAGCAGTACTTC.

The rearrangement uses TRBV28 and TRBJ1-6; the D is unclear. CDR1 is MDHEN and CDR2 is SYDVKM in the germline V gene. The length of the CDR3 is 14 residues. The ends were cut back, 5 bases at V and 0 bases at J, with 5 bases in the middle. The CDR3 protein is CASSEPSYNSPLHF. The CDR3, as DNA: TGTGCCAGCAGTGAGCCCTCCTATAATTCACCCCTCCACTTT.

The chain uses TRBV5-1 and TRBJ1-2; D uncertain. This CDR3 is built from 12 residues. V lost 1 base and J 7 bases, leaving 8 bases between the germline ends. The V gene's germline CDR1 is SGHRS and CDR2 YFSETQ. The CDR3 loop is CASSLILFGYTF. The CDR3 DNA reads TGCGCCAGCAGCTTGATACTTTTTGGCTACACCTTC.

The J gene is TRBJ1-3, the V gene TRBV6-1; 7 bases are shared with TRBD1. Germline V CDR1 and CDR2: MNHNS, SASEGT. The V and J ends lost 0 bases and 4 bases, in that order; junction bases with no gene match: 9. The CDR3 consists of 17 residues. This chain's CDR3 is CASSEAEYRGTGNTIYF. The CDR3, as DNA: TGTGCCAGCAGTGAAGCCGAGTACAGGGGAACCGGAAACACCATATATTTT.

The chain links TRBV5-5 to TRBJ2-5; D gene unclear. The CDR3 has 13 residues. Germline loops: CDR1 SGHKS, CDR2 YYEKEE (reference sequence). The germline V and J ends were trimmed by 0 bases and 2 bases, with 5 bases remaining between them. CDR3 protein: CASSLEQQETQYF. CDR3 in DNA: TGTGCCAGCAGCTTGGAACAGCAAGAGACCCAGTACTTC.

The V call is TRBV6-5, the J call TRBJ2-7; no definite D call. The V end lost 6 bases, the J end lost 0 bases, and 12 bases lay between the germline ends. The CDR3 runs 14 residues. Per the germline V gene, CDR1 is MNHEY and CDR2 is SVGAGI. The CDR3 DNA reads TGTGCCAGCAGCTATGGACCAAACTCCTACGAGCAGTACTTC. Its translation is CASSYGPNSYEQYF.

The chain employs TRBV6-1 and TRBJ1-2; tentative D call: TRBD1 (5 bases). This CDR3 has 14 amino acids. The germline gives CDR1 MNHNS, CDR2 SASEGT. V lost 1 base and J 3 bases, leaving 9 bases between the germline ends. The CDR3: CASSEGDSYYGYTF. The CDR3 bases are TGTGCCAGCAGTGAAGGGGACTCCTACTATGGCTACACCTTC.

V gene TRBV18 combines with J gene TRBJ2-2, with a weak D call TRBD2 (6 bases). V was trimmed by 1 base and J by 5 bases, leaving 17 bases between them. The CDR3 is 17 residues long. CDR1 KGHSH and CDR2 LQKENI come from the germline V gene. The CDR3 coding sequence is TGTGCCAGCTCACCACTCGGCCGGGGGAGTTTGACCGGGGAGCTGTTTTTT. This encodes CASSPLGRGSLTGELFF.

The rearrangement uses TRBV28 and TRBJ2-2; 8 nucleotides line up with TRBD1. J was trimmed by 3 bases and V by 7 bases; bases with no gene match: 4. Germline V gene lookup returns CDR1 MDHEN and CDR2 SYDVKM. CDR3 length: 14 amino acids. CDR3 sequence: CASTGGAHTGELFF. The CDR3 DNA sequence: TGTGCCAGCACAGGGGGCGCCCACACCGGGGAGCTGTTTTTT. Combining the CDR3 with reference TRBV28 and TRBJ2-2 gives the whole variable domain DVKVTQSSRYLVKRTGEKVFLECVQDMDHENMFWYRQDPGLGLRLIYFSYDVKMKEKGDIPEGYSVSREKKERFSLILESASTNQTSMYLCASTGGAHTGELFFGEGSRLTVL.

With regard to this clone: It is likely a read error, because the conserved phenylalanine at the end of the CDR3 is missing. The rearrangement uses TRBV28 and TRBJ1-2; D unclear. Germline V lookup: CDR1 MDHEN, CDR2 SYDVKM. Trimming shortened V by 4 bases and J by 4 bases, and 10 bases separated the two germline ends. This CDR3 is 13 amino acids long. Written as DNA, the CDR3 is TGTGCCAGCAGTTATCCCGGCGCCTATGGCTACACCCTC. It yields the protein CASSYPGAYGYTL.

The chain recombines TRBV12-5 with TRBJ2-2; 8 bases fit TRBD2. The germline CDR1 and CDR2 sequences are LGHNT and FRNRAP. CDR3 length equals 14 residues. The V and J ends lost 6 bases and 7 bases, in that order; junction bases with no gene match: 7. CDR3 coding DNA: TGTGCTAGTGGCCAGCGGGAGTCCCTCGGGGAGCTGTTTTTT. Its translation: CASGQRESLGELFF.

Only one count was recorded for this clone. The chain joins TRBV23-1 to TRBJ1-1; D ambiguous. TRBV23-1 qualifies as an ORF whose function is uncertain. This CDR3 has 15 residues. Trimming stripped 4 bases from V and 4 bases from J, with 16 bases between. The CDR3, as DNA: TGCGCCAGCAGTCCCCACCCGAGGAATTCCACTGAAGCTTTCTTT. This gives the protein CASSPHPRNSTEAFF.

The chain recombines TRBV9 with TRBJ2-2, with a possible D match to TRBD2 (6 bases). V was shortened by 3 bases and J by 4 bases, with 16 bases between the two germline ends. Germline V gene data show CDR1 as SGDLS and CDR2 as YYNGEE. CDR3 length equals 16 residues. The CDR3 DNA is TGTGCCAGCAGCGCGGCTCAACCGGGACTCACCGGGGAGCTGTTTTTT. Translation gives CASSAAQPGLTGELFF. Supplemented by reference TRBV9 and TRBJ2-2, the full variable domain reads DSGVTQTPKHLITATGQRVTLRCSPRSGDLSVYWYQQSLDQGLQFLIQYYNGEERAKGNILERFSAQQFPDLHSELNLSSLELGDSALYFCASSAAQPGLTGELFFGEGSRLTVL.

The chain links TRBV19 to TRBJ2-1; perhaps TRBD1 as D (7 bases). Germline-derived CDR1 and CDR2 are LNHDA and SQIVND (reference sequence). This CDR3 has 15 amino acids. The V and J ends lost 0 bases and 8 bases respectively, with 14 bases between them. As DNA, the CDR3 is TGTGCCAGTAGTATAGATCGGAGGGGGCAGGATGAGCAGTTCTTC. Translation gives CASSIDRRGQDEQFF.

The CDR3 loop reads CASSLVGSGRAAVYNEQFF. The CDR3 DNA follows: TGTGCCAGCAGCTTGGTGGGGAGCGGGAGGGCTGCGGTCTACAATGAGCAGTTCTTC. The V call is TRBV5-4, the J call TRBJ2-1; 10 bases map to TRBD2. Germline V CDR1 and CDR2: SGHNT, YYREEE (reference sequence). The CDR3 is made up of 19 amino acids. Unmatched junction bases numbered 12, after V lost 0 bases and J lost 3 bases.

This chain links TRBV30 with TRBJ2-7; 7 bases are a match to TRBD2. J was trimmed by 5 bases and V by 0 bases; bases with no gene match: 7. This CDR3 has 14 residues. From germline, CDR1 is GTSNPN and CDR2 SVGIG (reference sequence). The CDR3 DNA is TGTGCCTGGAGTGTACCCGGGGGGTCCGACGAGCAGTACTTC. It translates to CAWSVPGGSDEQYF.

The chain employs TRBV7-9 and TRBJ1-6, with no clear D. The CDR3 extends over 12 amino acids. V was cut by 7 bases and J by 7 bases, with 8 bases left in between. Looked up from germline, CDR1 is SEHNR and CDR2 is FQNEAQ (reference sequence). The CDR3 region is CASTVGNSPLHF. The CDR3 nucleotides are TGTGCCAGCACCGTGGGGAATTCACCCCTCCACTTT. Together with reference TRBV7-9 and TRBJ1-6, the CDR3 gives the full variable domain: DTGVSQNPRHKITKRGQNVTFRCDPISEHNRLYWYRQTLGQGPEFLTYFQNEAQLEKSRLLSDRFSAERPKGSFSTLEIQRTEQGDSAMYLCASTVGNSPLHFGNGTRLTVT.

This clone was recorded once. This chain links TRBV18 with TRBJ2-3; 8 bases line up with TRBD2. In germline, CDR1 is KGHSH, CDR2 LQKENI. J gave up 0 bases and V 1 base, and 9 bases lay outside the gene matches. The length of the CDR3 is 18 residues. CDR3: CASSPRGALAASTDTQYF. CDR3 in DNA: TGTGCCAGCTCACCACGGGGGGCACTAGCGGCTAGCACAGATACGCAGTATTTT.

This chain uses TRBV5-1 with TRBJ1-5; D perhaps matches TRBD1 (5 bases). CDR1 is SGHRS and CDR2 is YFSETQ in the germline V gene. The CDR3 consists of 15 residues. The V and J ends lost 1 base and 1 base respectively, with 9 bases between them. The CDR3 here is CASSLRGESNQPQHF. The CDR3 DNA follows: TGCGCCAGCAGCTTGCGGGGGGAGAGCAATCAGCCCCAGCATTTT. Full variable domain (missing parts from reference TRBV5-1 and TRBJ1-5): KAGVTQTPRYLIKTRGQQVTLSCSPISGHRSVSWYQQTPGQGLQFLFEYFSETQRNKGNFPGRFSGRQFSNSRSEMNVSTLELGDSALYLCASSLRGESNQPQHFGDGTRLSIL.

This clone was seen only once. The chain combines TRBV7-2 with TRBJ1-5; D gene uncertain. The germline V gene encodes CDR1 SGHTA and CDR2 FQGNSA. The CDR3 sequence is 13 residues long. Trimming shortened V by 5 bases and J by 3 bases, and 8 bases separated the two germline ends. The CDR3 bases are TGTGCCAGCAGCACCCGGACCAATCAGCCCCAGCATTTT. Protein product: CASSTRTNQPQHF.

The gene calls are TRBV5-8 and TRBJ2-1; D unclear. Germline values: CDR1 SGHTS, CDR2 YDEGEE. This CDR3 comprises 9 residues. The V and J ends lost 9 bases and 9 bases respectively, with 7 bases between them. CDR3 region: CAKGGEQFF. DNA of the CDR3: TGTGCCAAGGGCGGTGAGCAGTTCTTC.

V and J are TRBV18 and TRBJ2-5; D unresolved. Trimming shortened V by 2 bases and J by 5 bases, and 6 bases separated the two germline ends. Germline CDR1 and CDR2: KGHSH and LQKENI. This CDR3 comprises 12 residues. CDR3 nucleotide sequence: TGTGCCAGCTCACCAGAAAGTGAGACCCAGTACTTC. This codes for CASSPESETQYF.

This chain connects TRBV7-9 to TRBJ2-5; the D is unclear. The CDR3 sequence is 12 residues long. Trimming removed 7 bases at V and 0 bases at J, with 6 bases between. Germline-derived CDR1 and CDR2 are SEHNR and FQNEAQ (reference sequence). The CDR3: CASNGDQETQYF. In DNA, the CDR3 is TGTGCCAGCAATGGAGACCAAGAGACCCAGTACTTC.

This clone occurred a few times. The chain joins TRBV29-1 to TRBJ1-2, with TRBD1 matching over 7 bases. The CDR3 contains 12 residues. V shed 8 bases, J shed 3 bases, and the junction held 6 bases outside the gene matches. Per the germline V gene, CDR1 is SQVTM and CDR2 is ANQGSEA. The CDR3 loop is CSTTGTDYGYTF. CDR3 nucleotide sequence: TGCAGCACCACCGGGACAGACTATGGCTACACCTTC.

CDR3 in amino acids: CASTRVEYSNQPQHF. The CDR3 DNA reads TGTGCCAGCACCCGTGTCGAGTATAGCAATCAGCCCCAGCATTTT. The V gene is TRBV28, the J gene TRBJ1-5; D is unclear. The CDR3 is 15 amino acids. The germline CDR1 and CDR2 sequences are MDHEN and SYDVKM. Trimming took off 7 bases at V and 0 bases at J, with 13 bases between the two ends.

The chain is built from TRBV19 and TRBJ2-1; D may be TRBD2 (6 bases). The CDR3 contains 14 residues. Germline CDR1 is LNHDA and CDR2 is SQIVND (reference sequence). Trimming removed 6 bases from V and 4 bases from J, with 13 bases in between. In nucleotides, the CDR3 is TGTGCCAGTAGCTTAGCGGTAACGTACAATGAGCAGTTCTTC. Its protein product is CASSLAVTYNEQFF.